One and the same sample provided the 23 T cell receptor beta chains below, sequenced in a study of T cell responses to AZD1222 COVID-19 vaccine. This table comes from immunoSEQ multiplex PCR, and its TCRdb copy is limited to in-frame clones, with some not included. The profile shows 150,000 to 160,000 clones, more than 85% of them singletons. The sample in question was peripheral blood, obtained after recovery from COVID-19. Every receptor here comes from an adult who had recovered from COVID-19.

Only a few counts were recorded for this clone. The chain uses TRBV20-1 and TRBJ1-1, with D unresolved. CDR3 size: 11 residues. V was shortened by 1 base and J by 3 bases, with 3 bases between the two germline ends. Germline assignment: CDR1 DFQATT and CDR2 SNEGSKA (reference sequence). The CDR3 DNA is TGCAGTGCTAGAGTATACACTGAAGCTTTCTTT. It yields the protein CSARVYTEAFF.

The chain has TRBV7-2 and TRBJ1-3, with 7 nucleotides matching TRBD1. The germline CDR1 and CDR2 sequences are SGHTA and FQGNSA. The CDR3 sequence is 14 residues long. V was clipped by 1 base and J by 8 bases; unmatched bases: 5. CDR3 loop: CASSLEGAKYTIYF. CDR3 coding DNA: TGTGCCAGCAGCTTAGAGGGGGCGAAGTACACCATATATTTT.

The chain recombines TRBV2 with TRBJ1-1; possible D gene TRBD1, 5 bases. The CDR3 is 15 residues long. V was pared by 7 bases and J by 4 bases, with 19 bases between. Germline-derived CDR1 and CDR2 are SNHLY and FYNNEI. The DNA for the CDR3 is TGTGCCAGCACCGGCGGCGGAGGGGTGGGCACTGAAGCTTTCTTT. Amino acid sequence: CASTGGGGVGTEAFF.

The chain combines TRBV5-4 with TRBJ1-2; 7 bases are shared with TRBD1. Germline CDR1 SGHNT, CDR2 YYREEE (reference sequence). The CDR3 covers 14 residues. V was pared by 3 bases and J by 2 bases, with 4 bases of the junction left unmatched. The CDR3 protein is CASSSSQGNYGYTF. CDR3 DNA sequence: TGTGCCAGCAGCTCCTCACAGGGGAACTATGGCTACACCTTC.

The chain recombines TRBV29-1 with TRBJ1-2; the match to TRBD1 covers 11 bases. Germline CDR1 SQVTM, CDR2 ANQGSEA. With 3 bases clipped from V and 6 bases from J, the junction kept 3 bases outside the gene matches. This CDR3 has 13 residues. The chain's CDR3 is CSVEDRGLHGYTF. CDR3 sequence (DNA): TGCAGCGTTGAGGACAGGGGGCTCCATGGCTACACCTTC.

This clone has only one observation. This chain connects TRBV19 to TRBJ1-2; D is unclear. The V end lost 1 base, the J end lost 6 bases, and 9 bases lay between the germline ends. Per the germline V gene, CDR1 is LNHDA and CDR2 is SQIVND (reference sequence). The length of the CDR3 is 13 residues. DNA of the CDR3: TGTGCCAGTAGTATAGGGAACGGGGATGGCTACACCTTC. It is translated as CASSIGNGDGYTF.

This chain links TRBV4-2 with TRBJ2-2; 10 bases are shared with TRBD2. The CDR3 contains 16 residues. Per germline, CDR1 LGHNA and CDR2 YNFKEQ. V was pared by 6 bases and J by 5 bases, with 9 bases of the junction left unmatched. Here the CDR3 DNA reads TGTGCCAGCAGTCCGAGCGGGGGGGCTCAGACCGGGGAGCTGTTTTTT. Protein product: CASSPSGGAQTGELFF.

This chain uses TRBV10-1 with TRBJ2-5; no definite D call. Trimming took off 4 bases at V and 7 bases at J, with 13 bases between the two ends. This CDR3 is built from 13 residues. Per the germline V gene, CDR1 is WNHNN and CDR2 is SYGVQD (reference sequence). Here the CDR3 reads CASSAGPLSTQYF. The CDR3 DNA follows: TGCGCCAGCAGTGCCGGGCCCCTTTCGACCCAGTACTTC.

The rearrangement links TRBV7-2 to TRBJ2-4; TRBD2 might be the D (5 bases). The V end was cut by 4 bases, the J end by 7 bases, with 14 bases between. This CDR3 has 14 amino acids. Germline V gives CDR1 SGHTA, CDR2 FQGNSA. CDR3 amino acids: CASSWRTRGNIQYF. The CDR3 DNA follows: TGTGCCAGCAGCTGGCGCACCCGAGGGAACATTCAGTACTTC. Complete variable domain (other parts from reference TRBV7-2 and TRBJ2-4): GAGVSQSPSNKVTEKGKDVELRCDPISGHTALYWYRQSLGQGLEFLIYFQGNSAPDKSGLPSDRFSAERTGGSVSTLTIQRTQQEDSAVYLCASSWRTRGNIQYFGAGTRLSVL.

V is TRBV27 and J is TRBJ2-7; TRBD1 matches 7 bases. Per the germline V gene, CDR1 is MNHEY and CDR2 is SMNVEV (reference sequence). The trim removed 1 base at V and 4 bases at J, leaving 7 bases unmatched. The CDR3 is 15 residues long. In DNA, the CDR3 is TGTGCCAGCAGTTTATGGGATAAACAGGGGTACGAGCAGTACTTC. Translated, it gives CASSLWDKQGYEQYF.

The chain links TRBV19 to TRBJ1-2, with D possibly being TRBD1 (5 bases). This CDR3 is built from 14 residues. Germline V gene lookup returns CDR1 LNHDA and CDR2 SQIVND (reference sequence). Trimming shortened V by 2 bases and J by 5 bases, and 12 bases separated the two germline ends. The CDR3 protein is CASSITGPTYGYTF. CDR3 bases: TGTGCCAGTAGTATAACAGGACCGACTTATGGCTACACCTTC.

The chain employs TRBV6-5 and TRBJ2-3, with 9 bases lining up with TRBD1. Trimming cost V 7 bases and J 4 bases; bases outside gene matches: 9. From germline, CDR1 is MNHEY and CDR2 SVGAGI. The CDR3 sequence is 15 residues long. For the CDR3, the DNA is TGTGCCAGCACACTGGGGGACAGGGAATCAGATACGCAGTATTTT. It specifies CASTLGDRESDTQYF.

The chain couples TRBV28 to TRBJ1-5; perhaps TRBD1 as D (5 bases). This CDR3 comprises 15 residues. V gave up 6 bases and J gave up 2 bases, with 14 bases separating them. Per the germline V gene, CDR1 is MDHEN and CDR2 is SYDVKM. The CDR3 is CASRDQGTGNQPQHF. CDR3 nucleotides: TGTGCCAGCAGGGATCAAGGGACGGGCAATCAGCCCCAGCATTTT.

The J gene is TRBJ1-2, the V gene TRBV7-2; tentatively, D is TRBD1 (6 bases). Germline loops: CDR1 SGHTA, CDR2 FQGNSA. Between the trimmed V and J ends, which lost 0 bases and 4 bases, there was a span of 12 bases. CDR3 length equals 15 residues. CDR3 residues: CASSLASGAIYGYTF. CDR3 coding DNA: TGTGCCAGCAGCTTAGCGTCAGGGGCGATCTATGGCTACACCTTC.

This chain links TRBV5-1 with TRBJ2-3; D is uncertain. V dropped 2 bases and J dropped 4 bases, with 5 bases sitting between them. This CDR3 is built from 12 residues. The germline V gene encodes CDR1 SGHRS and CDR2 YFSETQ. CDR3 protein: CASSFGPDTQYF. The CDR3 coding sequence is TGCGCCAGCAGCTTCGGACCAGATACGCAGTATTTT.

The rearrangement joins TRBV9 to TRBJ1-3; 8 bases are a match to TRBD1. Germline CDR1 is SGDLS and CDR2 is YYNGEE. The CDR3 totals 15 residues. Unmatched junction bases numbered 3, after V lost 4 bases and J lost 0 bases. CDR3 nucleotides: TGTGCCAGCAGCCTCACAGGGGGCTCTGGAAACACCATATATTTT. It encodes CASSLTGGSGNTIYF.

This clone was counted once. The rearrangement joins TRBV7-2 to TRBJ2-4, with D possibly being TRBD1 (6 bases). The CDR3 runs 12 residues. The V gene's germline CDR1 is SGHTA and CDR2 FQGNSA. The V end was cut by 5 bases, the J end by 6 bases, with 8 bases between. The chain's CDR3 is CASSPDRNIQYF. CDR3 DNA: TGTGCCAGCAGCCCGGACAGAAACATTCAGTACTTC.

CDR3 bases: TGTGCCAGCAGGCCGAGGACAGGGAAGGACGGGGAGCTGTTTTTT. Amino acid sequence: CASRPRTGKDGELFF. V and J are TRBV7-2 and TRBJ2-2; TRBD1 matches 8 bases. V shed 6 bases, J shed 7 bases, and the junction held 10 bases outside the gene matches. Germline V gene data show CDR1 as SGHTA and CDR2 as FQGNSA. There are 15 residues in the CDR3.

The gene calls are TRBV5-4 and TRBJ1-2, with a weak D call TRBD1 (6 bases). Germline CDR1 reads SGHNT; CDR2 reads YYREEE (reference sequence). The CDR3 sequence is 15 residues long. The V and J ends lost 0 bases and 6 bases respectively, with 15 bases between them. In DNA, the CDR3 is TGTGCCAGCAGCTTGGACCGGGGGCGCTACGATGGCTACACCTTC. Protein product: CASSLDRGRYDGYTF.

This sequence joins TRBV28 and TRBJ1-1; D is unclear. The CDR3 consists of 12 residues. V lost 7 bases to trimming and J lost 0 bases, with 6 bases between them. Germline V CDR1 and CDR2: MDHEN, SYDVKM. CDR3 amino acids: CASNQLNTEAFF. CDR3 DNA sequence: TGTGCCAGCAATCAACTGAACACTGAAGCTTTCTTT.

The chain carries TRBV5-1 and TRBJ2-1; TRBD1 matches 7 bases. After removal of 4 bases from V and 5 bases from J, the junction contained 9 bases not matched to a gene. The germline gives CDR1 SGHRS, CDR2 YFSETQ. CDR3 length equals 15 residues. CDR3 loop: CASSIGTALDNEQFF. The CDR3 bases are TGCGCCAGCAGCATAGGGACAGCACTGGACAATGAGCAGTTCTTC.

The chain couples TRBV24-1 to TRBJ2-3; 8 bases fit TRBD2. CDR3 length: 16 amino acids. Trimming at V came to 3 bases and at J to 5 bases, leaving 9 bases not matched to a gene. Germline CDR1 is KGHDR and CDR2 is SFDVKD. CDR3: CATSDGAGAQGDTQYF. CDR3 nucleotides: TGTGCCACCAGTGATGGAGCGGGGGCCCAAGGAGATACGCAGTATTTT.

The chain carries TRBV7-9 and TRBJ1-1, with a possible D match to TRBD1 (5 bases). Per the germline V gene, CDR1 is SEHNR and CDR2 is FQNEAQ (reference sequence). Trimming removed 1 base from V and 7 bases from J, with 13 bases in between. CDR3 length equals 14 residues. The CDR3 region is CASSLDFPQVEAFF. DNA for the CDR3: TGTGCCAGCAGCTTAGACTTCCCACAGGTTGAAGCTTTCTTT.